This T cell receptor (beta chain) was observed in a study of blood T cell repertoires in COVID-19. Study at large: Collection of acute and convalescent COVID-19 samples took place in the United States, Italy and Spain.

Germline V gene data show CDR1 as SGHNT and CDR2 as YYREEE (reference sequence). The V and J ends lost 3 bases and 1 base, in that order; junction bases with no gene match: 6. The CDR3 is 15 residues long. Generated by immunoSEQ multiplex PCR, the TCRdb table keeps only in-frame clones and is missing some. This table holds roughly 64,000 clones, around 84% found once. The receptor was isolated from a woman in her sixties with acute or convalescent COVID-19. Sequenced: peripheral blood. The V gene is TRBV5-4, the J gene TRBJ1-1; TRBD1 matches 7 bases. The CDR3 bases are TGTGCCAGCAGCTCCCCTAGGGGGCAGAACACTGAAGCTTTCTTT. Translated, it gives CASSSPRGQNTEAFF.